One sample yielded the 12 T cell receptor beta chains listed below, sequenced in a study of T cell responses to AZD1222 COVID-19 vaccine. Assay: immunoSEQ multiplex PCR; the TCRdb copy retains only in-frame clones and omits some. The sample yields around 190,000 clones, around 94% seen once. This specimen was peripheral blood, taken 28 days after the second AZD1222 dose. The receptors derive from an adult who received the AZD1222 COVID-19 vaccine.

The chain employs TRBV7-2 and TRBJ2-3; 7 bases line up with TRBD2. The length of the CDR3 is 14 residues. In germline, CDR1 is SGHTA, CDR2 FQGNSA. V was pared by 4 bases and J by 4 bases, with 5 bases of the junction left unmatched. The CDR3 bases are TGTGCCAGCAGCTCCGGACTAGGCCCAGATACGCAGTATTTT. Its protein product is CASSSGLGPDTQYF.

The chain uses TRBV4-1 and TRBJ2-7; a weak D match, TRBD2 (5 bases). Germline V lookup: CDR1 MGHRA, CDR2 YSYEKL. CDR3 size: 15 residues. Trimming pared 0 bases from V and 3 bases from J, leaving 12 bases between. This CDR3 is CASSQDLSVGYEQYF. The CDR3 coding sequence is TGCGCCAGCAGCCAAGATCTTAGCGTCGGCTACGAGCAGTACTTC.

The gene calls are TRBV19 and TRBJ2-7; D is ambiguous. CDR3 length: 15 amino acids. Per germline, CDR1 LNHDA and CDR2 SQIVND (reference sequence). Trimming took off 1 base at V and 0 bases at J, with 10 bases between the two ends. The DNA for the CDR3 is TGTGCCAGTAGTATAGCCGGACGGACCTCCTACGAGCAGTACTTC. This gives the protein CASSIAGRTSYEQYF.

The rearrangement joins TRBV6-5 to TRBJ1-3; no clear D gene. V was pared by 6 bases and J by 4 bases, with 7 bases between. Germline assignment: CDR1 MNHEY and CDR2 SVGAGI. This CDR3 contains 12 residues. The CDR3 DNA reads TGTGCCAGCAGGGCCGCGGGAAACACCATATATTTT. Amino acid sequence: CASRAAGNTIYF.

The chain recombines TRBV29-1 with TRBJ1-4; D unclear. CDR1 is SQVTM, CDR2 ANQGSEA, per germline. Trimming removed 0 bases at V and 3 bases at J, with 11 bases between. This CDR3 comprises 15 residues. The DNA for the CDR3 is TGCAGCGTTGAAGATCTAGAAACGGCTAATGAAAAACTGTTTTTT. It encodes CSVEDLETANEKLFF.

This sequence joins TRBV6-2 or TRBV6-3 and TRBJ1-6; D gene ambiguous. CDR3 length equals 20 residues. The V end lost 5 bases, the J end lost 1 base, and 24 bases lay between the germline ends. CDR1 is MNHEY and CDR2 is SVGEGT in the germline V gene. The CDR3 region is CASSPETTKTYGSYNSPLHF. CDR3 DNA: TGTGCCAGCAGTCCGGAAACTACGAAGACGTACGGATCCTATAATTCACCCCTCCACTTT.

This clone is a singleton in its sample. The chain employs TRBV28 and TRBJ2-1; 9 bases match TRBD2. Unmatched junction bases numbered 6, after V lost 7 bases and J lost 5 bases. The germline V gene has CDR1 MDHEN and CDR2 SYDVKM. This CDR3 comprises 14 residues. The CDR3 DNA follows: TGTGCCAGCACGGCGGGAGGGCTTAACAATGAGCAGTTCTTC. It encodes CASTAGGLNNEQFF.

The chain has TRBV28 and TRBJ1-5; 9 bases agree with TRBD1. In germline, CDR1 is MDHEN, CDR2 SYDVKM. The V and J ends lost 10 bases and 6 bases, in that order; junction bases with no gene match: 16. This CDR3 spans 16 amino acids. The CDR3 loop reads CAIIPIGHRGLQPQHF. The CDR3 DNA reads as TGTGCCATCATACCCATCGGACACAGGGGGCTTCAGCCCCAGCATTTT.

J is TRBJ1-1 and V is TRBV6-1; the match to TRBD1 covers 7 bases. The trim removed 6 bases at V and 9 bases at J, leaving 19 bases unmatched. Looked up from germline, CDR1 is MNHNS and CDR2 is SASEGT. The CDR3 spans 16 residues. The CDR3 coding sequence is TGTGCCAGCAGAGAACAGGGGTATATGTCCCAAGATAAAGCTTTCTTT. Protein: CASREQGYMSQDKAFF.

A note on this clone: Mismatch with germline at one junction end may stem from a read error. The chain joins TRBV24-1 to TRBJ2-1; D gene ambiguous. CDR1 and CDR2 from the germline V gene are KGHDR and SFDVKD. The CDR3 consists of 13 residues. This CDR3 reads CATRDSVYNEQFF. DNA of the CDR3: TGTGCCACCAGGGATTCCGTTTACAATGAGCAGTTCTTC.

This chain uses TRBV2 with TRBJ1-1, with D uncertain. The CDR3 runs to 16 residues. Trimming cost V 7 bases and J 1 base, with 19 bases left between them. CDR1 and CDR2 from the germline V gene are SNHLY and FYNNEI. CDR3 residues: CASTRFGRQKNTEAFF. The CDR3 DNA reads TGTGCCAGCACGAGGTTTGGCAGGCAAAAGAACACTGAAGCTTTCTTT. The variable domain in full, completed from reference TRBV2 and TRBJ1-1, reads EPEVTQTPSHQVTQMGQEVILRCVPISNHLYFYWYRQILGQKVEFLVSFYNNEISEKSEIFDDQFSVERPDGSNFTLKIRSTKLEDSAMYFCASTRFGRQKNTEAFFGQGTRLTVV.

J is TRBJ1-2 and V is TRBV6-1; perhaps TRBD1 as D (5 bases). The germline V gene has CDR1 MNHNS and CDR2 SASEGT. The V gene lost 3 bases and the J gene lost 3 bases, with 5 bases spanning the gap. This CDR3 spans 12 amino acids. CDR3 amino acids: CASSDRDYGYTF. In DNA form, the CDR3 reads TGTGCCAGCAGTGACAGGGACTATGGCTACACCTTC.